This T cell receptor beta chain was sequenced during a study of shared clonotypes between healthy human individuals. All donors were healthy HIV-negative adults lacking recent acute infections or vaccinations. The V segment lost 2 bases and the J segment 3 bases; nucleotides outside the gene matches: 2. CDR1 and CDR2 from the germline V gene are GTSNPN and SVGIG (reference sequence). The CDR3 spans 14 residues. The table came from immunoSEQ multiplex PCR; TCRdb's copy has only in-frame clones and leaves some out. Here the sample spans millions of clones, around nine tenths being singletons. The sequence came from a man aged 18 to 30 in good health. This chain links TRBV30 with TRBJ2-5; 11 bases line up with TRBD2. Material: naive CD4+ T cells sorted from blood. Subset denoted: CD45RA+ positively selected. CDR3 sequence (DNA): TGTGCCTGGAGTACGGGACTAGCGGAAGAGACCCAGTACTTC. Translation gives CAWSTGLAEETQYF.